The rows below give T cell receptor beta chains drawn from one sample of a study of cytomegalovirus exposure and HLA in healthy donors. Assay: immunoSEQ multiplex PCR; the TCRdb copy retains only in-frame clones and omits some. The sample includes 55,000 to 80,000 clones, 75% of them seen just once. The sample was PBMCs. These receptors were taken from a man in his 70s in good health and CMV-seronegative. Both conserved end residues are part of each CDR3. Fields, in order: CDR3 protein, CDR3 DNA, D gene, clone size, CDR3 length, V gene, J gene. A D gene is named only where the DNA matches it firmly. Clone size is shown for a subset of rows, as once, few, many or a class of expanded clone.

CDR3: CASGTGTGANVLTF
DNA: TGTGCCAGCGGCACAGGGACTGGGGCCAACGTCCTGACTTTC
D: -
size: -
length: 14
V: TRBV18
J: TRBJ2-6

CDR3: CASSYLGGRADTQYF
DNA: TGTGCCAGCAGTTACCTGGGGGGGCGGGCAGATACGCAGTATTTT
D: -
size: few
length: 15
V: TRBV6-5
J: TRBJ2-3

CDR3: CATSRDLSGANVLTF
DNA: TGTGCCACCAGCAGAGACCTCTCTGGGGCCAACGTCCTGACTTTC
D: -
size: -
length: 15
V: TRBV15
J: TRBJ2-6

CDR3: CASSGGGFVQSETQYF
DNA: TGCGCCAGCAGCGGGGGGGGTTTCGTACAGTCAGAGACCCAGTACTTC
D: TRBD2
size: once
length: 16
V: TRBV5-1
J: TRBJ2-5

CDR3: CASSLQLSNQPQHF
DNA: TGTGCCAGCAGTTTACAGTTGAGCAATCAGCCCCAGCATTTT
D: -
size: once
length: 14
V: TRBV28
J: TRBJ1-5

CDR3: CASSVVLGGSYEQYF
DNA: TGTGCCAGCAGTGTTGTTTTAGGGGGATCCTACGAGCAGTACTTC
D: -
size: few
length: 15
V: TRBV6-1
J: TRBJ2-7

CDR3: CATAPGGPHNEQFF
DNA: TGTGCCACTGCCCCAGGGGGACCCCACAATGAGCAGTTCTTC
D: TRBD1
size: -
length: 14
V: TRBV27
J: TRBJ2-1

CDR3: CASSSLDTREQYF
DNA: TGTGCCAGCAGCAGCCTCGACACTAGAGAGCAGTACTTC
D: -
size: -
length: 13
V: TRBV14
J: TRBJ2-7

CDR3: CASSYSPSGWAYEQYF
DNA: TGTGCCAGCAGTTACTCACCTAGCGGGTGGGCCTACGAGCAGTACTTC
D: TRBD2
size: -
length: 16
V: TRBV6-5
J: TRBJ2-7

CDR3: CASSHDRTSYGYTF
DNA: TGTGCCAGCAGCCACGACAGGACGAGCTATGGCTACACCTTC
D: -
size: -
length: 14
V: TRBV6-1
J: TRBJ1-2

CDR3: CASSPSTVTEAFF
DNA: TGTGCCAGCTCACCCTCTACGGTTACTGAAGCTTTCTTT
D: -
size: once
length: 13
V: TRBV18
J: TRBJ1-1

CDR3: CASSLDASGRAVGELFF
DNA: TGTGCCAGCAGCTTAGACGCTAGCGGGAGGGCCGTCGGGGAGCTGTTTTTT
D: TRBD2
size: -
length: 17
V: TRBV7-2
J: TRBJ2-2

CDR3: CASSASLAGGLTGELFF
DNA: TGCGCCAGCAGCGCCTCCCTAGCGGGGGGACTCACCGGGGAGCTGTTTTTT
D: TRBD2
size: -
length: 17
V: TRBV5-1
J: TRBJ2-2

CDR3: CASSGQLLTGRHTGELFF
DNA: TGCGCCAGCAGTGGCCAATTGCTAACCGGGAGACACACCGGGGAGCTGTTTTTT
D: -
size: -
length: 18
V: TRBV10-1
J: TRBJ2-2

CDR3: CASSSTGGPTGELFF
DNA: TGTGCCAGCAGTTCCACAGGGGGCCCTACCGGGGAGCTGTTTTTT
D: TRBD1
size: -
length: 15
V: TRBV6-5
J: TRBJ2-2

CDR3: CASSSFAGQYNEQFF
DNA: TGTGCCAGCAGCTCTTTCGCGGGACAGTACAATGAGCAGTTCTTC
D: -
size: -
length: 15
V: TRBV7-9
J: TRBJ2-1

CDR3: CASSLGQGAYEQYF
DNA: TGCGCCAGCAGCCTAGGGCAGGGGGCCTACGAGCAGTACTTC
D: TRBD1
size: few
length: 14
V: TRBV5-1
J: TRBJ2-7

CDR3: CSAAPGQRGNTIYF
DNA: TGCAGCGCCGCACCGGGACAGAGGGGAAACACCATATATTTT
D: TRBD1
size: once
length: 14
V: TRBV29-1
J: TRBJ1-3

CDR3: CASSLQGKNTEAFF
DNA: TGCGCCAGCAGCCTACAGGGGAAGAACACTGAAGCTTTCTTT
D: TRBD1
size: few
length: 14
V: TRBV5-1
J: TRBJ1-1

CDR3: CATPAGTGGEPQHF
DNA: TGTGCCACTCCGGCGGGGACAGGAGGGGAGCCCCAGCATTTT
D: -
size: once
length: 14
V: TRBV21-1
J: TRBJ1-5

CDR3: CASRTGDLPQHF
DNA: TGTGCCAGCCGGACAGGGGATCTGCCCCAGCATTTT
D: TRBD1
size: -
length: 12
V: TRBV6-1
J: TRBJ1-5

CDR3: CASSVGLGGGSYEQYF
DNA: TGTGCCAGCAGCGTTGGGTTGGGCGGGGGGTCCTACGAGCAGTACTTC
D: TRBD2
size: few
length: 16
V: TRBV9
J: TRBJ2-7

CDR3: CASSSGGSGNGYTF
DNA: TGCGCCAGCAGCTCAGGGGGCTCGGGAAATGGCTACACCTTC
D: TRBD1
size: -
length: 14
V: TRBV5-1
J: TRBJ1-2